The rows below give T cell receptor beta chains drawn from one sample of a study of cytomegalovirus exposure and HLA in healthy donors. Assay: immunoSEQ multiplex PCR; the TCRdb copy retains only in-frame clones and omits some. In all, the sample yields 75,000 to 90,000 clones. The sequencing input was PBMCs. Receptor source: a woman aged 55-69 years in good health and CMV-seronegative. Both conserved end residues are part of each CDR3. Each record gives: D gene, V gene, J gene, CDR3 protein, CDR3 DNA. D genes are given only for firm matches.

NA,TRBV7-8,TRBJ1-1,CASSLEVLRGTEAFF,TGTGCCAGCAGCTTAGAAGTCCTGCGGGGCACTGAAGCTTTCTTT
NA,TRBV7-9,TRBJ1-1,CATVTGLDTEAFF,TGTGCCACCGTAACAGGGTTGGACACTGAAGCTTTCTTT
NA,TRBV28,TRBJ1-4,CASSLGAGVEKLFF,TGTGCCAGCAGTTTAGGGGCGGGGGTTGAAAAACTGTTTTTT
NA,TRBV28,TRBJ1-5,CASSFGGWRDQPQHF,TGTGCCAGCAGTTTTGGGGGGTGGAGGGATCAGCCCCAGCATTTT
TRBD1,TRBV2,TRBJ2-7,CASAGGPSYEQYF,TGTGCCAGCGCAGGGGGCCCTTCCTACGAGCAGTACTTC
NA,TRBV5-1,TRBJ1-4,CASSLGRGGEKLFF,TGCGCCAGCAGCTTGGGCAGGGGAGGGGAAAAACTGTTTTTT
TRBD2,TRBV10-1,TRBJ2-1,CASSERLAGGYEQFF,TGCGCCAGCAGTGAGAGGCTAGCGGGAGGGTATGAGCAGTTCTTC
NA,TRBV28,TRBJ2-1,CASSRASSYNEQFF,TGTGCCAGCAGCAGGGCCAGCTCCTACAATGAGCAGTTCTTC
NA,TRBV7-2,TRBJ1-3,CASSVDRSSGNTIYF,TGTGCCAGCAGCGTAGACAGGAGCTCTGGAAACACCATATATTTT
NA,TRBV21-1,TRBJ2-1,CASSPGGGNEQFF,TGTGCCAGCAGCCCTGGGGGGGGCAATGAGCAGTTCTTC
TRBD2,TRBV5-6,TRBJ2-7,CASSLRGLANEQYF,TGTGCCAGCAGCTTGCGGGGACTAGCGAACGAGCAGTACTTC
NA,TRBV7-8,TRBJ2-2,CASSPDRNTGELFF,TGTGCCAGCAGCCCTGACAGAAACACCGGGGAGCTGTTTTTT
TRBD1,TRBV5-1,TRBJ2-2,CASSPGTGQTGELFF,TGCGCCAGCAGCCCCGGGACAGGTCAAACCGGGGAGCTGTTTTTT
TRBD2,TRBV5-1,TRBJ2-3,CASSLGSSGSGTDTQYF,TGCGCCAGCAGCTTGGGTTCTAGCGGGAGCGGCACAGATACGCAGTATTTT
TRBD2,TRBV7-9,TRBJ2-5,CASSLPLAGYRRQETQYF,TGTGCCAGCAGCTTACCTCTAGCGGGATATCGGAGACAAGAGACCCAGTACTTC
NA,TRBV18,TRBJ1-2,CASSPPQGYGYTF,TGTGCCAGCTCACCACCTCAGGGCTATGGCTACACCTTC
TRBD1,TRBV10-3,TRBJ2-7,CAISTGTGDYEQYF,TGTGCCATCAGTACCGGGACAGGGGATTACGAGCAGTACTTC
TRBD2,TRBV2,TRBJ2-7,CASSIQRESGEQYF,TGTGCCAGCAGTATACAGCGGGAGTCGGGCGAGCAGTACTTC
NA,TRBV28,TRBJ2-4,CASSLDSSIQYF,TGTGCCAGCAGCCTGGACAGTTCCATTCAGTACTTC
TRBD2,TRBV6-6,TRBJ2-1,CASSFSGSNPSNEQFF,TGTGCCAGCAGTTTTAGCGGGAGTAATCCCTCCAATGAGCAGTTCTTC
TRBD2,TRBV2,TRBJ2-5,CASSESILGLAGPWEETQYF,TGTGCCAGCAGTGAATCAATATTAGGACTAGCGGGACCCTGGGAAGAGACCCAGTACTTC
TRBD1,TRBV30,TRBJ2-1,CAWARGTGGMDEQFF,TGTGCCTGGGCCCGAGGGACAGGGGGGATGGATGAGCAGTTCTTC
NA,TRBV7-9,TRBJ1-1,CASSLETGPNTEAFF,TGTGCCAGCAGCTTAGAAACAGGGCCGAACACTGAAGCTTTCTTT
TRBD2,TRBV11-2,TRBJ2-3,CASSSSSGIGTDTQYF,TGTGCCAGCAGCTCGAGTAGCGGGATTGGCACAGATACGCAGTATTTT
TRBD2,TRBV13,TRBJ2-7,CASSARGNGLAGVFVYEQYF,TGTGCCAGCAGCGCGAGGGGTAACGGACTAGCGGGAGTCTTTGTGTACGAGCAGTACTTC
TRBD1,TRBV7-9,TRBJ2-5,CASSLVLGTGIEETQYF,TGTGCCAGCAGCTTAGTGCTGGGGACAGGGATAGAGGAGACCCAGTACTTC
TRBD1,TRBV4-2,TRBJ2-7,CASSQDSDRGSEQYF,TGTGCCAGCAGCCAAGATTCGGACAGGGGTTCCGAGCAGTACTTC
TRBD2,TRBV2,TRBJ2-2,CASGLEVGELFF,TGTGCCAGCGGACTAGAGGTCGGGGAGCTGTTTTTT
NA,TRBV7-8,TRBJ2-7,CASSPLPGVSNEQYF,TGTGCCAGCAGCCCCCTTCCGGGAGTTAGTAACGAGCAGTACTTC
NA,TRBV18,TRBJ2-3,CASSPVGGRGTDTQYF,TGTGCCAGCTCACCTGTAGGGGGTCGGGGCACAGATACGCAGTATTTT
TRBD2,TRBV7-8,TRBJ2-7,CASSTTTSGFSYEQYF,TGTGCCAGCAGCACTACGACTAGCGGGTTCTCCTACGAGCAGTACTTC
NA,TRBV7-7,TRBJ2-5,CASSGGGRETQYF,TGTGCTAGCAGCGGCGGGGGCCGAGAGACCCAGTACTTC
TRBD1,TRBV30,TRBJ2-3,CAWGQGADTQYF,TGTGCCTGGGGACAGGGGGCAGATACGCAGTATTTT
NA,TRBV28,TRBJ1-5,CASTPWGGPYPQHF,TGTGCCAGCACTCCGTGGGGGGGCCCGTATCCCCAGCATTTT
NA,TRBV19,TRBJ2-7,CASSTWGREVTYYEQYF,TGTGCCAGTAGTACTTGGGGCAGGGAAGTTACTTACTACGAGCAGTACTTC
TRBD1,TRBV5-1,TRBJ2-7,CASSLARQGDEQYF,TGCGCCAGCAGCTTGGCCAGACAGGGGGACGAGCAGTACTTC
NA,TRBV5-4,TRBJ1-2,CASSLGGGGDGYTF,TGTGCCAGCAGCTTGGGGGGCGGGGGCGATGGCTACACCTTC
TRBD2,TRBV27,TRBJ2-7,CASSLGTTYEQYF,TGTGCCAGCAGTTTAGGGACTACCTACGAGCAGTACTTC
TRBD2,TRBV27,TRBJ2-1,CASRLAGGLNEQFF,TGTGCCAGCCGATTAGCGGGAGGGCTGAATGAGCAGTTCTTC
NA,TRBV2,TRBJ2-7,CASRGLYYEQYF,TGTGCCAGCAGGGGACTCTACTACGAGCAGTACTTC
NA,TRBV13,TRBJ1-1,CASRRRGNTEAFF,TGTGCCAGCAGGAGACGGGGGAACACTGAAGCTTTCTTT
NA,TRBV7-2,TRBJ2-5,CASSLRPAAEGETQYF,TGTGCCAGCAGCTTAAGGCCCGCAGCGGAAGGGGAGACCCAGTACTTC
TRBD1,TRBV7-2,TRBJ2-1,CASSRAGQGSDEQFF,TGTGCCAGCTCTAGGGCGGGACAGGGGTCAGATGAGCAGTTCTTC
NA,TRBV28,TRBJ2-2,CASVEGADTGELFF,TGTGCCAGCGTCGAGGGCGCGGACACCGGGGAGCTGTTTTTT
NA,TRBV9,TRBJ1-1,CASSARGGGLNTEAFF,TGTGCCAGCAGCGCGCGGGGTGGGGGACTGAACACTGAAGCTTTCTTT
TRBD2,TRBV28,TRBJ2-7,CASSAPHGGSYEQYF,TGTGCCAGCAGTGCCCCCCACGGGGGGTCCTACGAGCAGTACTTC
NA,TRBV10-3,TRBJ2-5,CAISDVMRGETQYF,TGTGCCATCAGTGACGTTATGCGAGGAGAGACCCAGTACTTC
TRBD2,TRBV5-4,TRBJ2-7,CASSPSSGRSYEQYF,TGTGCCAGCAGCCCCTCTAGCGGGAGGTCCTACGAGCAGTACTTC
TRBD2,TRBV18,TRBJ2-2,CASSRTGTSGTGELFF,TGTGCCAGCTCACGAACCGGGACTAGCGGTACCGGGGAGCTGTTTTTT
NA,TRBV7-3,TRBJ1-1,CASTPGGLNTEAFF,TGTGCCAGTACACCCGGGGGGCTCAACACTGAAGCTTTCTTT
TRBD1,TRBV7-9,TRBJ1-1,CASSFGAGQGNTEAFF,TGTGCCAGCAGCTTTGGAGCGGGACAGGGCAACACTGAAGCTTTCTTT
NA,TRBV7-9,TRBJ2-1,CASSLARSRNADNEQFF,TGTGCCAGCAGCTTAGCGCGGAGCCGCAATGCGGACAATGAGCAGTTCTTC